The subject of this entry is one T cell receptor beta chain. Germline V gene data show CDR1 as MNHEY and CDR2 as SMNVEV (reference sequence). This CDR3 has 17 residues. The V segment lost 4 bases and the J segment 6 bases; nucleotides outside the gene matches: 13. These data are taken from a study of blood T cells in healthy people across ages. Using a J-beta primer mix together with a sample-barcoded 5' primer, a second PCR was run for about 6 to 11 cycles. One entry per CDR3 protein results from TCRdb running MiXCR on the 5' RACE reads. The table includes about 800,000 distinct CDR3 sequences, 20% to 25% detected once. A further study also used this sample, focusing on T cells of mothers and their children.

The rearrangement links TRBV27 to TRBJ2-1; 9 bases fit TRBD2. Sequencing was performed on blood. The receptor was isolated from a boy under 18 in good health. The CDR3 nucleotides read TGTGCCAGCAGTTCCCCCGAAGGGCGGGGGGGCGGCAATGAGCAGTTCTTC. Protein sequence: CASSSPEGRGGGNEQFF.